This TCR beta chain was found in a study of T cell responses to AZD1222 COVID-19 vaccine. Study overall: Second-dose intervals near 4 or 12 weeks were combined. General study points: Repertoire sampling happened only post peak T cell response. Clonal diversity was possibly underestimated, and white British individuals and females predominated among donors. Reports say nearly half of spike-specific TCRs go after unmutated variant regions.

This CDR3 is 11 amino acids long. CDR1 SNHLY and CDR2 FYNNEI come from the germline V gene. The junction had 2 bases not matched to a gene; V was cut back by 5 bases and J by 8 bases. Sequenced by immunoSEQ multiplex PCR; TCRdb stores in-frame clones only, minus some. The sample lists around 100,000 clones; around nine tenths were seen once. Points on this clone: The antigen remains unidentified.

The input for sequencing was peripheral blood, taken on day 0 of AZD1222 vaccination. The V and J genes are TRBV2 and TRBJ1-1; TRBD1 matches at 7 bases. The sequence was collected from an adult in good health. DNA for the CDR3: TGTGCCAGCAGTAGGGACAGAGAAGCTTTCTTT. It is translated as CASSRDREAFF.